The T cell receptor beta chain under discussion was sequenced for a study of T-cell reconstitution after alpha-beta-depleted transplantation in children. This sample's TCRbeta library carried unique molecular identifier barcodes. MiXCR, applied by TCRdb to the PCR reads, yields one record per CDR3 protein. Found here are some 250,000 distinct CDR3 sequences, around 13% of them singletons; the top ten hold 2% to 3%. This clonotype has more than one count but fewer than ten. The CDR3 loop spans 14 amino acids. Trimming cost V 6 bases and J 2 bases; bases outside gene matches: 5. This chain uses TRBV12-3 or TRBV12-4 with TRBJ2-5, with 8 bases aligning to TRBD1. The TCR comes from a human donor who donated a stem cell graft to a child with acute lymphoblastic leukemia. The sample consisted of PBMCs from the stem cell graft donor, taken from the stem cell graft. The CDR3 nucleotides are TGTGCCAGCAGAGGGACAGGTCTACAAGAGACCCAGTACTTC. Its translation: CASRGTGLQETQYF.